These T cell receptor beta chains were read from a single sample in a study of T cell responses to AZD1222 COVID-19 vaccine. The table came from immunoSEQ multiplex PCR; TCRdb's copy has only in-frame clones and leaves some out. The sample comprises 90,000 to 140,000 clones, about 88% of which are singletons, and about two fifths rests with the top ten. This material consisted of peripheral blood, taken 28 days after the second AZD1222 dose. Receptor source: an adult who received the AZD1222 COVID-19 vaccine. Each CDR3 is given with its conserved first and last residue. A D gene is named only where the DNA matches it firmly. The size entry is marked missing in some rows and otherwise reads once, few, many or a size class.

D gene | J gene | V gene | clone size | CDR3 protein | CDR3 DNA
. | TRBJ2-5 | TRBV7-3 | . | CASSLGERETQYF | TGTGCCAGCAGCCTAGGGGAACGGGAGACCCAGTACTTC
. | TRBJ2-3 | TRBV5-8 | . | CASSPAILNIGWYF | TGTGCCAGCAGCCCTGCCATACTTAACATCGGGTGGTATTTT
TRBD1 | TRBJ2-7 | TRBV18 | . | CASSPSWGQGSYEQYF | TGTGCCAGCTCACCTTCCTGGGGACAGGGGTCCTACGAGCAGTACTTC
. | TRBJ1-1 | TRBV4-1 | . | CASSQVGSQAFF | TGCGCCAGCAGCCAAGTGGGTAGCCAAGCTTTCTTT
. | TRBJ1-6 | TRBV27 | . | CASRKEYNSPLHF | TGTGCCAGCAGGAAGGAATATAATTCACCCCTCCACTTT
. | TRBJ1-6 | TRBV28 | . | CASTTTRLLALHF | TGTGCCAGCACCACTACAAGGTTGTTGGCCCTCCACTTT
. | TRBJ2-7 | TRBV7-2 | . | CASSSLAENEQYF | TGTGCCAGCAGCTCCCTCGCGGAGAACGAGCAGTACTTC
. | TRBJ1-5 | TRBV19 | . | CASGNTDQPQHF | TGTGCCAGCGGGAATACGGATCAGCCCCAGCATTTT
. | TRBJ1-1 | TRBV2 | . | CASSEGAVPRGGF | TGTGCCAGCAGTGAAGGGGCAGTTCCCAGGGGCGGTTTT
TRBD2 | TRBJ2-7 | TRBV9 | once | CASSVAGGTQRNEQYF | TGTGCCAGCAGCGTAGCCGGGGGGACCCAAAGGAACGAGCAGTACTTC
. | TRBJ2-2 | TRBV23-1 | . | CASSRKGRGPVGELFF | TGCGCCAGCAGTCGCAAAGGGCGGGGTCCCGTTGGGGAGCTGTTTTTT
. | TRBJ2-5 | TRBV6-6 | . | CASSYTDQETQYF | TGTGCCAGCAGTTATACAGACCAAGAGACCCAGTACTTC
. | TRBJ2-6 | TRBV5-6 | . | CASSLGGRIVLTF | TGTGCCAGCAGCTTGGGGGGGAGGATCGTCCTGACTTTC
. | TRBJ2-5 | TRBV9 | . | CASSVGTSGTQYF | TGTGCCAGCAGCGTGGGAACCTCGGGGACCCAGTACTTC
TRBD2 | TRBJ2-2 | TRBV5-6 | . | CASSLAALAGRTGELFF | TGTGCCAGCAGCTTGGCCGCACTAGCGGGACGCACCGGGGAGCTGTTTTTT
TRBD1 | TRBJ2-7 | TRBV6-4 | . | CASSGGTGSYYHSYEQYF | TGTGCCAGCAGTGGCGGGACAGGGAGCTACTACCACTCCTACGAGCAGTACTTC
. | TRBJ2-3 | TRBV5-4 | . | CASRAGTQFSETQYF | TGTGCCAGCAGGGCCGGGACTCAATTTTCAGAGACGCAGTATTTT
. | TRBJ1-3 | TRBV28 | . | CASSLRQARSGNTIYF | TGTGCCAGCAGTTTGAGGCAGGCGCGCTCTGGAAACACCATATATTTT
. | TRBJ1-4 | TRBV28 | once | CASSLSGEKLFF | TGTGCCAGCAGTTTAAGTGGTGAAAAACTGTTTTTT
. | TRBJ1-1 | TRBV18 | . | CASSPPEVARARVGAFF | TGTGCCAGCTCACCACCGGAGGTCGCAAGGGCTCGGGTAGGTGCTTTCTTT
. | TRBJ1-1 | TRBV27 | . | CASSLSVGITEAFF | TGTGCCAGCAGTTTATCGGTAGGAATCACTGAAGCTTTCTTT
. | TRBJ2-1 | TRBV28 | . | CASSSMGGPSDEQFF | TGTGCCAGCAGTTCAATGGGGGGCCCTTCGGATGAGCAGTTCTTC
TRBD1 | TRBJ2-2 | TRBV24-1 | . | CATSDRVYRGQSNTGELFF | TGTGCCACCAGCGACAGAGTGTACAGGGGGCAATCGAACACCGGGGAGCTGTTTTTT